The present T cell receptor (beta chain) was sequenced within a study of cytomegalovirus exposure and HLA in healthy donors. General study findings and limits: Subsequent analysis showed first-cohort TCR clusters tending to co-occur in more than 90 validation repertoires. According to the study, around 180 TCR beta chains were cytomegalovirus-associated. For most TCR sequences rarity was the rule, although some public TCRs occurred in many donors. A classifier reportedly called cytomegalovirus status with high sensitivity and specificity.

About this clone: The antigen remains undetermined.

Clones were read by immunoSEQ multiplex PCR, and TCRdb kept only the in-frame ones, dropping some. The sample holds roughly 120,000 clones, 85% to 95% seen once. What was sequenced was PBMCs. The TCR sequence derives from a young woman in good health and CMV-seronegative.

DNA for the CDR3: TGTGCCAGTAGTAGGGGCAGCAACAATGAGCAGTTCTTC. It encodes CASSRGSNNEQFF. J is TRBJ2-1 and V is TRBV19; possibly TRBD1 for D (5 bases). The CDR3 is made up of 13 amino acids. V lost 4 bases to trimming and J lost 5 bases, with 9 bases between them. From germline, CDR1 is LNHDA and CDR2 SQIVND (reference sequence).